The 29 T cell receptor beta chains presented below share a single source sample, sequenced in a study of blood T cell repertoires in COVID-19. Profiling relied on immunoSEQ multiplex PCR, and the TCRdb table lists in-frame clones only, not all of them. The sample comprises about 11,000 clones, 80% to 90% of which are singletons, and 30% to 40% rests with the top ten. The sample comprised peripheral blood. These receptors were taken from a man between 50 and 59 years old with active COVID-19.

In its sample, this clone is medium-sized. The V gene is TRBV27, the J gene TRBJ2-3; D gene uncertain. Germline V gene lookup returns CDR1 MNHEY and CDR2 SMNVEV (reference sequence). Between the trimmed V and J ends, which lost 3 bases and 2 bases, there was a span of 3 bases. CDR3 length: 12 amino acids. The CDR3 is CASSFNTDTQYF. Here the CDR3 DNA reads TGTGCCAGCAGTTTTAACACAGATACGCAGTATTTT.

Relative to its sample, this clone is medium-sized. The rearrangement uses TRBV2 and TRBJ2-5; D is unclear. Trimming took off 4 bases at V and 4 bases at J, with 7 bases between the two ends. The CDR3 sequence is 12 residues long. Germline assignment: CDR1 SNHLY and CDR2 FYNNEI. The CDR3 sequence: CASSGALETQYF. The CDR3 coding sequence is TGTGCCAGCAGTGGGGCTTTAGAGACCCAGTACTTC.

V usage is TRBV19 and J usage is TRBJ2-5; 10 nucleotides align to TRBD2. CDR3 length equals 15 residues. Germline V gene sequence: CDR1 LNHDA, CDR2 SQIVND (reference sequence). After removal of 4 bases from V and 2 bases from J, the junction contained 4 bases not matched to a gene. This CDR3 reads CASSTGAGGQETQYF. The CDR3 coding sequence is TGTGCCAGTAGTACGGGAGCGGGAGGGCAAGAGACCCAGTACTTC.

The chain carries TRBV7-9 and TRBJ2-7; 10 nucleotides match TRBD1. The CDR3 consists of 15 residues. V gave up 1 base and J gave up 2 bases; unmatched junction bases: 2. CDR1 and CDR2 from the germline V gene are SEHNR and FQNEAQ (reference sequence). Written as DNA, the CDR3 is TGTGCCAGCAGCTTAGGACAGGGGGCGGCCTACGAGCAGTACTTC. Translated, it gives CASSLGQGAAYEQYF.

In this sample, this clone turned up once. The V gene is TRBV7-9, the J gene TRBJ2-4, with D possibly matching TRBD1 (6 bases). Germline V CDR1 and CDR2: SEHNR, FQNEAQ (reference sequence). V was trimmed by 5 bases and J by 6 bases, leaving 17 bases between them. CDR3 length equals 15 residues. The CDR3 DNA reads TGTGCCAGCAGCCCTGACACCCGAGGGGGAAACATTCAGTACTTC. Its protein product is CASSPDTRGGNIQYF.

The chain has TRBV29-1 and TRBJ2-2; 12 bases are a match to TRBD2. V was pared by 1 base and J by 6 bases, with 6 bases of the junction left unmatched. The CDR3 loop spans 16 amino acids. CDR1 is SQVTM, CDR2 ANQGSEA, per germline. The CDR3 DNA follows: TGCAGCGTTGAAGGTTCCGGGACTAGCGGGTCCGGGGAGCTGTTTTTT. This codes for CSVEGSGTSGSGELFF.

The gene calls are TRBV10-3 and TRBJ1-1, with TRBD1 matching over 7 bases. Germline V CDR1 and CDR2: ENHRY, SYGVKD. The CDR3 spans 14 residues. V dropped 3 bases and J dropped 11; count of bases not matched to a gene: 12. The CDR3 region has the DNA TGTGCCATCAGTGATGGGACAGTAGTGTTGGGGGCTTTCTTT. Translated: CAISDGTVVLGAFF.

The chain carries TRBV5-1 and TRBJ2-3, with a possible D match to TRBD1 (6 bases). V was trimmed by 7 bases and J by 0 bases, leaving 24 bases between them. This CDR3 has 18 residues. Germline assignment: CDR1 SGHRS and CDR2 YFSETQ. CDR3 nucleotide sequence: TGCGCCAGCGGCCCGGGACACGGCGCCGGACCTAGCACAGATACGCAGTATTTT. It codes for CASGPGHGAGPSTDTQYF.

V usage is TRBV7-9 and J usage is TRBJ2-7; D is ambiguous. Looked up from germline, CDR1 is SEHNR and CDR2 is FQNEAQ (reference sequence). This CDR3 comprises 12 residues. Trimming took 6 bases from V and 2 from J, leaving 8 bases between them. Written as DNA, the CDR3 is TGTGCCAGCAGGACTCAGACCTACGAGCAGTACTTC. It yields the protein CASRTQTYEQYF.

This clone has just a few counts. The CDR3 protein is CASSVANSYEQYF. The CDR3 DNA is TGTGCCAGCAGCGTAGCCAACAGCTACGAGCAGTACTTC. This chain connects TRBV9 to TRBJ2-7; D not certain. CDR1 is SGDLS, CDR2 YYNGEE, per germline. The CDR3 extends over 13 amino acids. V was trimmed by 0 bases and J by 3 bases, leaving 7 bases between them.

The gene calls are TRBV6-5 and TRBJ2-7; TRBD2 aligns across 9 bases. Germline CDR1 is MNHEY and CDR2 is SVGAGI. This CDR3 is 15 amino acids long. V was pared by 8 bases and J by 3 bases, with 11 bases of the junction left unmatched. The CDR3 bases are TGTGCCAGCCTGGGAGCTAGCGGGGTCCTCTACGAGCAGTACTTC. Encoded protein: CASLGASGVLYEQYF.

V and J are TRBV3-1 (or the pseudogene TRBV3-2) and TRBJ2-3, with 8 bases identical to TRBD2. CDR1 is LGHDT, CDR2 YNNKEL, per germline (reference sequence). V lost 3 bases, J lost 4 bases, and 6 bases stayed unmatched. This CDR3 is 15 amino acids long. CDR3: CASSQSSGWADTQYF. CDR3 DNA sequence: TGTGCCAGCAGCCAGTCTAGCGGGTGGGCAGATACGCAGTATTTT.

This clone was picked up one time. The chain employs TRBV19 and TRBJ2-2; possible D gene TRBD1, 6 bases. Germline loops: CDR1 LNHDA, CDR2 SQIVND (reference sequence). CDR3 length equals 16 residues. Trimming removed 5 bases from V and 5 bases from J, with 18 bases in between. This CDR3 is CASSAPRDIRTGELFF. The CDR3 nucleotides are TGTGCCAGTAGTGCTCCCCGGGACATAAGGACCGGGGAGCTGTTTTTT.

Here the CDR3 reads CAWSPLSGQIVKTQYF. For the CDR3, the DNA is TGTGCCTGGAGTCCATTGTCGGGACAAATCGTTAAAACGCAGTATTTT. The chain carries TRBV30 and TRBJ2-3; a possible D gene is TRBD1 (6 bases). Trimming removed 2 bases at V and 9 bases at J, with 24 bases between. CDR3 length: 16 residues. The germline V gene has CDR1 GTSNPN and CDR2 SVGIG (reference sequence).

The chain has TRBV19 and TRBJ1-1; 10 bases fit TRBD1. The CDR3 covers 16 residues. Trimming cost V 4 bases and J 0 bases; bases outside gene matches: 5. CDR1 and CDR2 from the germline V gene are LNHDA and SQIVND (reference sequence). The CDR3 here is CASSTGQGGVNTEAFF. In DNA form, the CDR3 reads TGTGCCAGTAGTACCGGACAGGGGGGCGTGAACACTGAAGCTTTCTTT.

The chain combines TRBV15 with TRBJ2-6; TRBD2 might be the D (6 bases). The CDR3 has 18 residues. The V end lost 0 bases, the J end lost 2 bases, and 14 bases lay between the germline ends. Germline V gives CDR1 LNHNV, CDR2 YYDKDF (reference sequence). Written as DNA, the CDR3 is TGTGCCACCAGCAGAGATCGCGCAGGGACTCCTGGGGCCAACGTCCTGACTTTC. Translated: CATSRDRAGTPGANVLTF. The whole variable domain, remainder taken from reference TRBV15 and TRBJ2-6, is DAMVIQNPRYQVTQFGKPVTLSCSQTLNHNVMYWYQQKSSQAPKLLFHYYDKDFNNEADTPDNFQSRRPNTSFCFLDIRSPGLGDTAMYLCATSRDRAGTPGANVLTFGAGSRLTVL.

V is TRBV24-1 and J is TRBJ2-3; 11 nucleotides align to TRBD2. With 5 bases clipped from V and 4 bases from J, the junction kept 4 bases outside the gene matches. Germline V gene lookup returns CDR1 KGHDR and CDR2 SFDVKD. This CDR3 region has 15 residues. CDR3 DNA sequence: TGTGCCACCAGTGTAGCGGGAGGGCCCGCAGATACGCAGTATTTT. Translation gives CATSVAGGPADTQYF.

This chain uses TRBV9 with TRBJ2-7, with D possibly matching TRBD2 (8 bases). This CDR3 contains 17 residues. CDR1 is SGDLS, CDR2 YYNGEE, per germline. Trimming removed 4 bases from V and 2 bases from J, with 22 bases in between. The CDR3 region has the DNA TGTGCCAGCAGCCACAGGGGTGGAGGGACTAGTCCCTACGAGCAGTACTTC. Its translation: CASSHRGGGTSPYEQYF.

CDR3 loop: CASSVGLGDYEQYF. CDR3 DNA: TGTGCCAGCAGCGTAGGGCTGGGCGACTACGAGCAGTACTTC. The J gene is TRBJ2-7, the V gene TRBV9; no clear D gene. The CDR3 contains 14 residues. V gave up 0 bases and J gave up 3 bases, with 10 bases separating them. From germline, CDR1 is SGDLS and CDR2 YYNGEE.

This clone was seen only a few times. The chain combines TRBV11-2 with TRBJ2-7, with 9 bases fitting TRBD1. Germline V lookup: CDR1 SGHAT, CDR2 FQNNGV. V was pared by 8 bases and J by 3 bases, with 8 bases of the junction left unmatched. The CDR3 is made up of 14 amino acids. CDR3 protein: CASAQGTGFYEQYF. The CDR3 nucleotides read TGTGCCAGCGCCCAGGGGACAGGGTTCTACGAGCAGTACTTC. The complete variable domain, with remaining parts taken from reference TRBV11-2 and TRBJ2-7, reads EAGVAQSPRYKIIEKRQSVAFWCNPISGHATLYWYQQILGQGPKLLIQFQNNGVVDDSQLPKDRFSAERLKGVDSTLKIQPAKLEDSAVYLCASAQGTGFYEQYFGPGTRLTVT.

The chain has TRBV4-2 and TRBJ2-4; 11 bases line up with TRBD2. The CDR3 loop spans 16 amino acids. Germline loops: CDR1 LGHNA, CDR2 YNFKEQ. After removal of 4 bases from V and 1 base from J, the junction contained 3 bases not matched to a gene. In DNA form, the CDR3 reads TGTGCCAGCAGCCCGACTAGCGGGGATGCCAAAAACATTCAGTACTTC. It translates to CASSPTSGDAKNIQYF.

CDR3 residues: CASSAGTGEWTEAFF. CDR3 DNA sequence: TGCGCCAGCAGCGCCGGGACAGGGGAATGGACTGAAGCTTTCTTT. The rearrangement uses TRBV5-1 and TRBJ1-1; 10 positions agree with TRBD1. Looked up from germline, CDR1 is SGHRS and CDR2 is YFSETQ. With 4 bases clipped from V and 5 bases from J, the junction kept 8 bases outside the gene matches. The CDR3 is made up of 15 amino acids. The full variable domain, its missing parts supplied by reference TRBV5-1 and TRBJ1-1, is KAGVTQTPRYLIKTRGQQVTLSCSPISGHRSVSWYQQTPGQGLQFLFEYFSETQRNKGNFPGRFSGRQFSNSRSEMNVSTLELGDSALYLCASSAGTGEWTEAFFGQGTRLTVV.

The rearrangement joins TRBV13 to TRBJ2-7, with D possibly TRBD2 on 5 matching bases. Trimming removed 5 bases at V and 2 bases at J, with 13 bases between. CDR1 PRHDT and CDR2 FYEKMQ come from the germline V gene (reference sequence). This CDR3 is built from 14 residues. The CDR3 protein is CASSTNRETYEQYF. The CDR3 DNA is TGTGCCAGCAGCACAAACCGGGAAACCTACGAGCAGTACTTC.

The CDR3 reads CASSEVDTYNEQFF. DNA of the CDR3: TGTGCCAGCAGTGAAGTCGACACGTACAATGAGCAGTTCTTC. The chain links TRBV6-1 to TRBJ2-1, with no clear D. The CDR3 runs 14 residues. Trimming removed 1 base from V and 4 bases from J, with 8 bases in between. CDR1 is MNHNS and CDR2 is SASEGT in the germline V gene.

The rearrangement joins TRBV14 to TRBJ2-7, with 10 bases matching TRBD1. Per germline, CDR1 SGHDN and CDR2 FVKESK. The trim removed 2 bases at V and 5 bases at J, leaving 6 bases unmatched. The CDR3 is made up of 15 amino acids. The CDR3 sequence is CASSQFWDRGHEQYF. The CDR3, as DNA: TGTGCCAGCAGCCAATTTTGGGACAGGGGCCACGAGCAGTACTTC.

The chain employs TRBV3-1 (or the pseudogene TRBV3-2) and TRBJ2-1; 8 bases agree with TRBD2. V lost 4 bases, J lost 2 bases, and 4 bases stayed unmatched. The germline gives CDR1 LGHDT, CDR2 YNNKEL (reference sequence). The CDR3 has 15 residues. The DNA for the CDR3 is TGTGCCAGCAGCCCGAGCGGGAGTCCCTACAATGAGCAGTTCTTC. Translating it yields CASSPSGSPYNEQFF.

The genes are TRBV16 and TRBJ1-5, with D maybe TRBD1 (6 bases). The V gene's germline CDR1 is KGHSY and CDR2 FQNENV. Trimming pared 1 base from V and 0 bases from J, leaving 10 bases between. This CDR3 is 16 amino acids long. CDR3 protein: CASSQLTGISNQPQHF. The CDR3 region has the DNA TGTGCCAGCAGCCAATTAACAGGGATTAGCAATCAGCCCCAGCATTTT.

The chain employs TRBV10-3 and TRBJ1-3; a possible D gene is TRBD1 (6 bases). The CDR3 is 15 residues long. Trimming stripped 2 bases from V and 3 bases from J, with 11 bases between. Germline CDR1 reads ENHRY; CDR2 reads SYGVKD. The chain's CDR3 is CAISEAGGSGNTIYF. CDR3 bases: TGTGCCATCAGTGAGGCGGGGGGCAGTGGAAACACCATATATTTT.

The rearrangement uses TRBV5-3 and TRBJ2-7; 12 nucleotides line up with TRBD2. TRBV5-3 is an ORF, with its function uncertain. The ends lost 1 base at V and 5 bases at J; junction bases unmatched: 10. The CDR3 spans 17 residues. This chain's CDR3 is CARSLKLAGGLGDEQYF. In DNA, the CDR3 is TGTGCCAGAAGCTTGAAGCTAGCGGGAGGGTTAGGTGACGAGCAGTACTTC.